The present T cell receptor (beta chain) was sequenced within a study of blood T cell repertoires in COVID-19. V lost 5 bases, J lost 0 bases, and 13 bases lay in between. Germline CDR1 reads SEHNR; CDR2 reads FQNEAQ (reference sequence). CDR3 length equals 15 residues. Cohorts were assigned according to the clinical history that participants reported. The table came from immunoSEQ multiplex PCR; TCRdb's copy has only in-frame clones and leaves some out. The repertoire includes roughly 150,000 clones, roughly 80% of them detected once, and 8% sits in the top ten. The TCR comes from a woman aged 50 to 60 who had recovered from COVID-19. Sample: PBMCs or T cells enriched from blood (not recorded which). The V call is TRBV7-9, the J call TRBJ1-2, with D perhaps TRBD1 (5 bases). CDR3 nucleotides: TGTGCCAGCAGCGCAGACGACAGAGCTAACTATGGCTACACCTTC. Protein sequence: CASSADDRANYGYTF.